This is a list of T cell receptor beta chains from one sample in a study of T cells after posttransplantation cyclophosphamide. The method was immunoSEQ multiplex PCR; TCRdb's version includes in-frame clones alone and lacks a portion of them. The data contain more than 20,000 clones, 73% of them singletons. The sample consisted of memory CD4+ T cells sorted from PBMCs. All receptors derive from a woman aged 55-70 years in good health, CMV-negative, and a related stem cell transplant donor. CDR3s include the opening cysteine and the closing phenylalanine or tryptophan. D genes are given only for firm matches. Clone size, where shown, is once, few, many, or a class for clones that have expanded.

clone size,V gene,D gene,J gene,CDR3 DNA,CDR3 protein
.,TRBV5-1,.,TRBJ2-5,TGCGCCAGCAGCGTATATGAGCGGGAGACCCAGTACTTC,CASSVYERETQYF
once,TRBV18,.,TRBJ2-2,TGTGCCAGCTCAAGACTCGAGAGCACCGGGGAGCTGTTTTTT,CASSRLESTGELFF
.,TRBV28,.,TRBJ1-2,TGTGCCAGCAGCAAGACAGGCCTCCCTAACTATGGCTACACCTTC,CASSKTGLPNYGYTF
.,TRBV5-5,.,TRBJ2-6,TGTGCCAGCAGCCTTAACACCCCGGACACGTCTAGGGCCAACGTCCTGACTTTC,CASSLNTPDTSRANVLTF
.,TRBV28,TRBD1,TRBJ2-7,TGTGCCAGCAGGTCTACGGACAGGGCAAACTCCTACGAGCAGTACTTC,CASRSTDRANSYEQYF
.,TRBV15,.,TRBJ1-2,TGTGCCACCAGCAGAGAAGGGGCAGGTGGCTACACCTTC,CATSREGAGGYTF
.,TRBV28,.,TRBJ1-1,TGTGCCAGCAGTAACGGGATCCGCGGCGGGGCTTTCTTT,CASSNGIRGGAFF
.,TRBV9,TRBD2,TRBJ2-3,TGTGCCAGCAGCATGGGACTAGCGGCAGATACGCAGTATTTT,CASSMGLAADTQYF
few,TRBV5-1,TRBD1,TRBJ1-1,TGCGCCAGCACCCGGGACAGGAACACTGAAGCTTTCTTT,CASTRDRNTEAFF
.,TRBV6-1,.,TRBJ2-7,TGTGCCAGCAGTAATCAGGGGCAGTTTGTTTACGAGCAGTACTTC,CASSNQGQFVYEQYF
.,TRBV27,TRBD1,TRBJ1-5,TGTGCCAGCAGGTACAGGGGGGAGGATAGCAATCAGCCCCAGCATTTT,CASRYRGEDSNQPQHF
.,TRBV7-8,.,TRBJ2-7,TGTGCCAGCAGCTTATCCGGGATGGGCGAGCAGTACTTC,CASSLSGMGEQYF
.,TRBV28,.,TRBJ1-2,TGTGCCAGCAGTTTAGGCGGTAACTATGGCTACACCTTC,CASSLGGNYGYTF
.,TRBV4-1,.,TRBJ1-2,TGCGCCAGCAGCTCCTCTCAGGGCGGACGCGGCTACACCTTC,CASSSSQGGRGYTF
.,TRBV10-3,TRBD2,TRBJ2-1,TGTGCCATCAGTGCGGGAGGCACCTACAATGAGCAGTTCTTC,CAISAGGTYNEQFF
.,TRBV4-2,TRBD2,TRBJ2-1,TGTGCCAGCAGCCAAGCTGGCGCTAGCGGGAGAAGTGGCAATGAGCAGTTCTTC,CASSQAGASGRSGNEQFF
.,TRBV5-1,TRBD2,TRBJ2-7,TGCGCCAGCAGCTTGGGACTAGCGGTTTTCAGCTCCTACGAGCAGTACTTC,CASSLGLAVFSSYEQYF
.,TRBV9,TRBD1,TRBJ2-3,TGTGCCAGCAGCCGCCCAGGGGGCGGCACAGATACGCAGTATTTT,CASSRPGGGTDTQYF
.,TRBV7-8,TRBD2,TRBJ2-7,TGTGCCAGCAGCTTGCCGGGACTAGCGGGGGGTTTAAAAGCCTACGAGCAGTACTTC,CASSLPGLAGGLKAYEQYF
few,TRBV19,.,TRBJ2-7,TGTGCCAGTAGTATAGAGACCCAAGGACTCGGGTTTAGTTCCGCAGCCATAAAGTACTTC,CASSIETQGLGFSSAAIKYF
.,TRBV4-3,TRBD1,TRBJ1-3,TGCGCCAGCAGCTTGGGACAGGGTAACACCATATATTTT,CASSLGQGNTIYF
.,TRBV4-2,.,TRBJ1-2,TGTGCCAGCAGCCCTTCAGGGACGGTCCGGGGGTCGTATGGCTACACCTTC,CASSPSGTVRGSYGYTF
.,TRBV9,.,TRBJ2-5,TGTGCCAGCAGCGTAGCACAGGGAGGGGGAGAGACCCAGTACTTC,CASSVAQGGGETQYF
.,TRBV7-9,TRBD1,TRBJ2-1,TGTGCCAGCAGGGGCACAGGGGGCGCCTACAATGAGCAGTTCTTC,CASRGTGGAYNEQFF
.,TRBV7-9,TRBD2,TRBJ2-1,TGTGCCAGCAGCCCGCAGACTAGCGGGAGAATCTGGTCCTACAATGAGCAGTTCTTC,CASSPQTSGRIWSYNEQFF
.,TRBV19,.,TRBJ1-5,TGTGCCAGTAGTATTGGCAGAAATATCAATCAGCCCCAGCATTTT,CASSIGRNINQPQHF
few,TRBV5-6,TRBD1,TRBJ1-1,TGTGCCAGCAGCTTGGTGAACAGGGGCCACACTGAAGCTTTCTTT,CASSLVNRGHTEAFF
.,TRBV27,TRBD2,TRBJ2-1,TGTGCCACAAGGGGAGTAGCGGGGGGGCCGATTGAGCAGTTCTTC,CATRGVAGGPIEQFF
.,TRBV28,.,TRBJ1-5,TGTGCCAGCAGTTGGGGCAACAAGGAGCCCCAGCATTTT,CASSWGNKEPQHF
.,TRBV5-1,.,TRBJ2-1,TGCGCCAGCAGCTTGGTTAGCGGACCACTTAGCTCCTACAATGAGCAGTTCTTC,CASSLVSGPLSSYNEQFF
.,TRBV7-9,TRBD1,TRBJ1-4,TGTGCCAGCAGCTTAACTTGGACAGGCATAAATGAAAAACTGTTTTTT,CASSLTWTGINEKLFF
.,TRBV7-2,.,TRBJ2-5,TGTGCCAGCAGCTTAGGGGCGACGAGAGAGACCCAGTACTTC,CASSLGATRETQYF
.,TRBV7-2,.,TRBJ1-6,TGTGCCAGCAGGGGCCGAGCCAATTCACCCCTCCACTTT,CASRGRANSPLHF
few,TRBV11-2,.,TRBJ2-7,TGTGCCAGCAGCTCAATTAGCTCCTACGAGCAGTACTTC,CASSSISSYEQYF
.,TRBV29-1,.,TRBJ2-3,TGCAGCGGGATCCGGGTAGATACGCAGTATTTT,CSGIRVDTQYF